The T cell receptor beta chain described here comes from a study of T-cell reconstitution after alpha-beta-depleted transplantation in children. Points from the study as a whole: Some patients owed their high day-60 TCRbeta diversity to surviving recipient T cells and thymic progenitors. Expanded clones from the graft, numbering several hundred, reportedly supplied alpha-beta T cells about two months after transplant. Newly generated T cells supplied most T-cell counts and diversity one year post-transplant.

Preparation of the TCRbeta library used unique molecular identifiers. TCRdb re-called the PCR reads with MiXCR, one entry per CDR3 protein. Seen here are 210,000 or so distinct CDR3 sequences, roughly a tenth observed once, and the top ten hold about 30%. At least ten counts were recorded for this clonotype. Its antigen is not known. The V end was cut by 3 bases, the J end by 6 bases, with 6 bases between. CDR3 length equals 11 residues. The germline CDR1 and CDR2 sequences are DFQATT and SNEGSKA (reference sequence). This TCR was sampled from a child younger than two with acute myeloid leukemia, due to receive a stem cell transplant. The sequenced sample was PBMCs, obtained before TCRalphabeta/CD19-depleted stem cell transplant. The gene calls are TRBV20-1 and TRBJ2-1; the D is unclear. CDR3 region: CSARAVNEQFF. The DNA of the CDR3 is TGCAGTGCTAGGGCCGTCAATGAGCAGTTCTTC.